Listed below are T cell receptor beta chains from one sample, sequenced in a study of shared clonotypes between healthy human individuals. Sequencing was performed with immunoSEQ multiplex PCR; in TCRdb, only in-frame clones are kept and a portion is missing. Found here are 950,000 to 1,200,000 clones, 60% to 80% of them singletons; the top ten hold more than 0.85%. Sample: memory CD4+ T cells from PBMCs. All receptors come from a man aged 18 to 29 in good health. Some clones in this sample may be carry-over from other donors' samples. CDR3s include the opening cysteine and the closing phenylalanine or tryptophan. D genes are given only for firm matches. Clone size appears in some rows only: once, few, many, or a class for an expanded clone.

clone_size: .
j_call: TRBJ2-3
v_call: TRBV4-1
d_call: TRBD1
cdr3_nt: TGCGCCAGCAGGGAGACAGGGAGAGGGCCAGATACGCAGTATTTT
cdr3_aa: CASRETGRGPDTQYF

clone_size: .
j_call: TRBJ2-1
v_call: TRBV25-1
d_call: .
cdr3_nt: TGTGCCAGCAGTCCCTCGGGACTTTTCTACAATGAGCAGTTCTTC
cdr3_aa: CASSPSGLFYNEQFF

clone_size: .
j_call: TRBJ2-1
v_call: TRBV27
d_call: .
cdr3_nt: TGTGCCAGCAGTCCCCGACTAGTTGGGGGCAATGAGCAGTTCTTC
cdr3_aa: CASSPRLVGGNEQFF

clone_size: .
j_call: TRBJ2-7
v_call: TRBV14
d_call: .
cdr3_nt: TGTGCCAGCAGCCAAAGTTCAGGTCGGCACTACGAGCAGTACTTC
cdr3_aa: CASSQSSGRHYEQYF

clone_size: .
j_call: TRBJ2-7
v_call: TRBV2
d_call: .
cdr3_nt: TGTGCCAGCAGTAGAGGACCCTACGAGCAGTACTTC
cdr3_aa: CASSRGPYEQYF

clone_size: .
j_call: TRBJ2-5
v_call: TRBV20-1
d_call: .
cdr3_nt: TGCAGTGCTAGGGGCCTGGAGACCCAGTACTTC
cdr3_aa: CSARGLETQYF

clone_size: .
j_call: TRBJ2-7
v_call: TRBV7-2
d_call: .
cdr3_nt: TGTGCCAGCAGCTTAGAGCTGGGGATGGGCGCCTACGAGCAGTACTTC
cdr3_aa: CASSLELGMGAYEQYF

clone_size: .
j_call: TRBJ2-6
v_call: TRBV7-2
d_call: .
cdr3_nt: TGTGCCAGCAGCTGGAGGGGGGACTCTGGGGCCAACGTCCTGACTTTC
cdr3_aa: CASSWRGDSGANVLTF

clone_size: .
j_call: TRBJ1-1
v_call: TRBV5-4
d_call: TRBD1
cdr3_nt: TGTGCCAGCAGCGGACAGGCACAGGGACGGACTGAAGCTTTCTTT
cdr3_aa: CASSGQAQGRTEAFF

clone_size: .
j_call: TRBJ2-6
v_call: TRBV2
d_call: TRBD1
cdr3_nt: TGTGCCAGCAGGCCGGGACAGGGGTCCTCTGGGGCCAACGTCCTGACTTTC
cdr3_aa: CASRPGQGSSGANVLTF

clone_size: .
j_call: TRBJ2-6
v_call: TRBV27
d_call: .
cdr3_nt: TGTGCCAGCAGTTCGGGTAATGGGGCCAACGTCCTGACTTTC
cdr3_aa: CASSSGNGANVLTF

clone_size: .
j_call: TRBJ1-2
v_call: TRBV7-2
d_call: TRBD1
cdr3_nt: TGTGCCAGCAGCTCATCCCGGACAGGGACTAACTATGGCTACACCTTC
cdr3_aa: CASSSSRTGTNYGYTF

clone_size: .
j_call: TRBJ1-5
v_call: TRBV4-2
d_call: .
cdr3_nt: TGTGCCAGCAGCTTGGGAGGAGAGCAGCCCCAGCATTTT
cdr3_aa: CASSLGGEQPQHF

clone_size: few
j_call: TRBJ2-3
v_call: TRBV4-2
d_call: TRBD2
cdr3_nt: TGTGCCAGCAGCACCCGACTAGCGGGAGGGATAAACACAGATACGCAGTATTTT
cdr3_aa: CASSTRLAGGINTDTQYF

clone_size: .
j_call: TRBJ2-2
v_call: TRBV6-5
d_call: .
cdr3_nt: TGTGCCAGCAGTTACGGGTCTGTGAACACCGGGGAGCTGTTTTTT
cdr3_aa: CASSYGSVNTGELFF

clone_size: .
j_call: TRBJ1-4
v_call: TRBV21-1
d_call: .
cdr3_nt: TGTGCCAGCAGCAAAGGGGCGGACCTCCAGGCTAATGAAAAACTGTTTTTT
cdr3_aa: CASSKGADLQANEKLFF

clone_size: .
j_call: TRBJ2-5
v_call: TRBV18
d_call: TRBD1
cdr3_nt: TGTGCCAGCTCAGAACGGACAGGGAGGGAGACCCAGTACTTC
cdr3_aa: CASSERTGRETQYF

clone_size: .
j_call: TRBJ2-2
v_call: TRBV7-6
d_call: TRBD2
cdr3_nt: TGTGCCAGCAGCTTAGCGCGAGCGGGAGGCACCGGGGAGCTGTTTTTT
cdr3_aa: CASSLARAGGTGELFF

clone_size: .
j_call: TRBJ2-3
v_call: TRBV7-2
d_call: .
cdr3_nt: TGTGCCAGCAGCTCGAGAGAACAACCAGATACGCAGTATTTT
cdr3_aa: CASSSREQPDTQYF

clone_size: .
j_call: TRBJ2-7
v_call: TRBV28
d_call: TRBD2
cdr3_nt: TGTGCCAGCACCCTACTAGCGGGAGCAGGCGAGCAGTACTTC
cdr3_aa: CASTLLAGAGEQYF

clone_size: .
j_call: TRBJ2-1
v_call: TRBV4-2
d_call: .
cdr3_nt: TGTGCCAGCAGCCCACAAGAGGGGAGCTCCTACAATGAGCAGTTCTTC
cdr3_aa: CASSPQEGSSYNEQFF

clone_size: .
j_call: TRBJ2-3
v_call: TRBV7-9
d_call: TRBD2
cdr3_nt: TGTGCCAGCAGCTGGAAGTCTAGCGGGCCCACAGATACGCAGTATTTT
cdr3_aa: CASSWKSSGPTDTQYF

clone_size: .
j_call: TRBJ2-5
v_call: TRBV20-1
d_call: .
cdr3_nt: TGCAGTGCATATCACTCAGAGACCCAGTACTTC
cdr3_aa: CSAYHSETQYF

clone_size: .
j_call: TRBJ1-5
v_call: TRBV6-4
d_call: TRBD1
cdr3_nt: TGTGCCAGCAGTGTCAGGGGGGCGAGCAATCAGCCCCAGCATTTT
cdr3_aa: CASSVRGASNQPQHF

clone_size: once
j_call: TRBJ2-7
v_call: TRBV5-6
d_call: .
cdr3_nt: TGTGCCAGCAGCTTGCCCAGTGGGGGCGAGCAGTACTTC
cdr3_aa: CASSLPSGGEQYF

clone_size: many
j_call: TRBJ1-4
v_call: TRBV29-1
d_call: .
cdr3_nt: TGCAGCGTTGAGGATAAACGCGTACTGTTTTTT
cdr3_aa: CSVEDKRVLFF

clone_size: .
j_call: TRBJ1-2
v_call: TRBV5-1
d_call: .
cdr3_nt: TGCGCCAGCAGCGCTCGGACGGATGGCTACACCTTC
cdr3_aa: CASSARTDGYTF

clone_size: .
j_call: TRBJ2-7
v_call: TRBV27
d_call: TRBD2
cdr3_nt: TGTGCCAGCAGTCCGCGCCTCCGACTAGCGGGAGGGCCTCAGGGCGAGCAGTACTTC
cdr3_aa: CASSPRLRLAGGPQGEQYF

clone_size: .
j_call: TRBJ1-1
v_call: TRBV29-1
d_call: .
cdr3_nt: TGCAGCGTTGAACCTATGGGTACTGAAGCTTTCTTT
cdr3_aa: CSVEPMGTEAFF

clone_size: few
j_call: TRBJ1-1
v_call: TRBV21-1
d_call: .
cdr3_nt: TGTGCCAGCAGCAGTACAGGGATGAACACTGAAGCTTTCTTT
cdr3_aa: CASSSTGMNTEAFF

clone_size: .
j_call: TRBJ2-7
v_call: TRBV4-3
d_call: TRBD2
cdr3_nt: TGCGCCAGCAGCCTCGGACTAGCGGGCACCTACGAGCAGTACTTC
cdr3_aa: CASSLGLAGTYEQYF

clone_size: once
j_call: TRBJ2-2
v_call: TRBV2
d_call: TRBD2
cdr3_nt: TGTGCCAGCAGTGAACTAAGGACTAGCGGTAACACCGGGGAGCTGTTTTTT
cdr3_aa: CASSELRTSGNTGELFF

clone_size: .
j_call: TRBJ2-3
v_call: TRBV27
d_call: TRBD2
cdr3_nt: TGTGCCAGCAGTTCCCCTAGCGGTAAATGGGAGACAGATACGCAGTATTTT
cdr3_aa: CASSSPSGKWETDTQYF

clone_size: once
j_call: TRBJ2-1
v_call: TRBV6-1
d_call: .
cdr3_nt: TGTGCCAGCAGTGTTGGGGACCCCACCTACAATGAGCAGTTCTTC
cdr3_aa: CASSVGDPTYNEQFF

clone_size: many
j_call: TRBJ2-7
v_call: TRBV28
d_call: .
cdr3_nt: TGTGCCAGCAGTTCGGCTGCCTACGAGCAGTACTTC
cdr3_aa: CASSSAAYEQYF

clone_size: .
j_call: TRBJ2-7
v_call: TRBV2
d_call: .
cdr3_nt: TGTGCCAGCAGTGACCGGCAGGGTTTTAACGAGCAGTACTTC
cdr3_aa: CASSDRQGFNEQYF

clone_size: .
j_call: TRBJ2-6
v_call: TRBV4-1
d_call: TRBD2
cdr3_nt: TGCGCCAGCAGCCAAGGGACTAGCGGACTCTACTCTGGGGCCAACGTCCTGACTTTC
cdr3_aa: CASSQGTSGLYSGANVLTF

clone_size: .
j_call: TRBJ2-7
v_call: TRBV7-9
d_call: .
cdr3_nt: TGTGCCAGCAGCCCAGGACAGACGGGGGGCTACGAGCAGTACTTC
cdr3_aa: CASSPGQTGGYEQYF

clone_size: once
j_call: TRBJ1-1
v_call: TRBV5-1
d_call: TRBD1
cdr3_nt: TGCGCCAGCAGCTCGGACAGGACTGAAGCTTTCTTT
cdr3_aa: CASSSDRTEAFF

clone_size: .
j_call: TRBJ1-2
v_call: TRBV18
d_call: TRBD1
cdr3_nt: TGTGCCAGCTCACCAGGAACTCAGGGGGCATATGGCTACACCTTC
cdr3_aa: CASSPGTQGAYGYTF

clone_size: .
j_call: TRBJ2-1
v_call: TRBV5-1
d_call: TRBD2
cdr3_nt: TGCGCCAGCAGCCCCGGGACTAGCAATGGTGAGCAGTTCTTC
cdr3_aa: CASSPGTSNGEQFF

clone_size: .
j_call: TRBJ1-2
v_call: TRBV7-9
d_call: TRBD1
cdr3_nt: TGTGCCAGCAGCCAAGGGGGAGGACAGGTGCTCTATGGCTACACCTTC
cdr3_aa: CASSQGGGQVLYGYTF

clone_size: .
j_call: TRBJ2-5
v_call: TRBV5-1
d_call: .
cdr3_nt: TGCGCCAGCAGCTTGGCTCAAGTCCAAGAGACCCAGTACTTC
cdr3_aa: CASSLAQVQETQYF

clone_size: many
j_call: TRBJ2-2
v_call: TRBV28
d_call: TRBD1
cdr3_nt: TGTGCCACCCGAGACAGGGGCCGGAACACCGGGGAGCTGTTTTTT
cdr3_aa: CATRDRGRNTGELFF

clone_size: .
j_call: TRBJ2-1
v_call: TRBV30
d_call: .
cdr3_nt: TGTGCCTGGAGCCGCGCAATGGGGTCCCATGAGCAGTTCTTC
cdr3_aa: CAWSRAMGSHEQFF

clone_size: .
j_call: TRBJ1-2
v_call: TRBV7-8
d_call: .
cdr3_nt: TGTGCCAGCAGCTTAGACGGGGGGGCATATGGCTACACCTTC
cdr3_aa: CASSLDGGAYGYTF

clone_size: .
j_call: TRBJ1-1
v_call: TRBV2
d_call: .
cdr3_nt: TGTGCCAGCAGTGGGCCAGGGTTGAACACTGAAGCTTTCTTT
cdr3_aa: CASSGPGLNTEAFF

clone_size: many
j_call: TRBJ2-2
v_call: TRBV5-6
d_call: TRBD2
cdr3_nt: TGTGCCAGTGCACGAGGACTAGCGGGAGACTCCGGGGAGCTGTTTTTT
cdr3_aa: CASARGLAGDSGELFF

clone_size: .
j_call: TRBJ1-2
v_call: TRBV15
d_call: .
cdr3_nt: TGTGCCACCAGCAGAGATAACGGTTTTAACTATGGCTACACCTTC
cdr3_aa: CATSRDNGFNYGYTF

clone_size: .
j_call: TRBJ1-2
v_call: TRBV6-6
d_call: TRBD1
cdr3_nt: TGTGCCAGCAGAACCGGGACAGTTTATGGCTACACCTTC
cdr3_aa: CASRTGTVYGYTF

clone_size: few
j_call: TRBJ1-1
v_call: TRBV5-1
d_call: .
cdr3_nt: TGCGCCAGCAGCCAGACAACCAACACTGAAGCTTTCTTT
cdr3_aa: CASSQTTNTEAFF

clone_size: few
j_call: TRBJ2-7
v_call: TRBV11-2
d_call: .
cdr3_nt: TGTGCCAGCAGCTTAGATAGAGAGCGGGAGCAGTACTTC
cdr3_aa: CASSLDREREQYF

clone_size: .
j_call: TRBJ1-2
v_call: TRBV6-6
d_call: TRBD1
cdr3_nt: TGTGCCAGCAGTTACTCACAGGGGCATTTAGGTGGCTACACCTTC
cdr3_aa: CASSYSQGHLGGYTF

clone_size: .
j_call: TRBJ1-2
v_call: TRBV29-1
d_call: .
cdr3_nt: TGCAGCGTTGCCCCAATTCTAAGAAGAGGCTATGGCTACACCTTC
cdr3_aa: CSVAPILRRGYGYTF

clone_size: .
j_call: TRBJ2-7
v_call: TRBV18
d_call: .
cdr3_nt: TGTGCCAGCTCACTAGGGGTCCCATCCTTGAAGAACGAGCAGTACTTC
cdr3_aa: CASSLGVPSLKNEQYF